This TCR beta chain was recovered during a study of blood T cell repertoires in COVID-19. Germline V gene data show CDR1 as MNHEY and CDR2 as SVGAGI. Unmatched junction bases numbered 5, after V lost 4 bases and J lost 3 bases. This CDR3 comprises 15 residues. The repertoire was sequenced with immunoSEQ multiplex PCR; TCRdb's copy has only in-frame clones and lacks some. The repertoire holds 260,000 or so clones, with under 90% as singletons. This chain joins TRBV6-5 and TRBJ2-3; TRBD1 matches 9 bases. This TCR was sampled from a human donor in a cohort sampled during active COVID-19. The sequencing input was peripheral blood. CDR3 region: CASSSGQGGTDTQYF. The CDR3 DNA reads TGTGCCAGCAGTTCGGGACAGGGAGGGACAGATACGCAGTATTTT.